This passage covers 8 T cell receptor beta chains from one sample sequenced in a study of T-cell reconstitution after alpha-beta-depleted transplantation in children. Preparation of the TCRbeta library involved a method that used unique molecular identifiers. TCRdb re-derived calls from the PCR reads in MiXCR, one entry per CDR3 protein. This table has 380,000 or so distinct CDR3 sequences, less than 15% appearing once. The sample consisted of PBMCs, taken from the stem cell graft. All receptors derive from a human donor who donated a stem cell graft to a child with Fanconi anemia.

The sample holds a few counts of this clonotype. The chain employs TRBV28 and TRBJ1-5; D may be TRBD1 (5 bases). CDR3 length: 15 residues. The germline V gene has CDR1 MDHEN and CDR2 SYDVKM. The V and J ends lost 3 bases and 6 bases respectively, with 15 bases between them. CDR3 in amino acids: CASSLEGKGGQPQHF. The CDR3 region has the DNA TGTGCCAGCAGTTTGGAGGGGAAAGGCGGTCAGCCCCAGCATTTT.

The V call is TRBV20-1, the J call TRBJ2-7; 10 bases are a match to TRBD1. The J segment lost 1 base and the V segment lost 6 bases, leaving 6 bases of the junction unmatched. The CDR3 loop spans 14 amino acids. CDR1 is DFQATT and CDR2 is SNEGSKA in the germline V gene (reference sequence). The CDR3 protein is CSAQRDRGSYEQYF. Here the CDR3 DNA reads TGCAGTGCCCAACGGGACAGGGGATCCTACGAGCAGTACTTC.

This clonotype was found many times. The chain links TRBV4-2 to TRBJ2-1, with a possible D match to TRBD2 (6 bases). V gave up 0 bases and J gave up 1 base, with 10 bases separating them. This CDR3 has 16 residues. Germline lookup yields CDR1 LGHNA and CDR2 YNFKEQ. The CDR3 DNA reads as TGTGCCAGCAGCCAAGATCGGGACTCTTCCTACAATGAGCAGTTCTTC. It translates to CASSQDRDSSYNEQFF.

The CDR3: CASSVGVAGAEETQYF. In DNA form, the CDR3 reads TGTGCCAGCAGCGTAGGGGTAGCGGGGGCAGAAGAGACCCAGTACTTC. The chain uses TRBV9 and TRBJ2-5; 9 nucleotides align to TRBD2. Per germline, CDR1 SGDLS and CDR2 YYNGEE. The trim removed 0 bases at V and 3 bases at J, leaving 6 bases unmatched. The CDR3 runs to 16 residues. Together with reference TRBV9 and TRBJ2-5, the CDR3 gives the full variable domain: DSGVTQTPKHLITATGQRVTLRCSPRSGDLSVYWYQQSLDQGLQFLIQYYNGEERAKGNILERFSAQQFPDLHSELNLSSLELGDSALYFCASSVGVAGAEETQYFGPGTRLLVL.

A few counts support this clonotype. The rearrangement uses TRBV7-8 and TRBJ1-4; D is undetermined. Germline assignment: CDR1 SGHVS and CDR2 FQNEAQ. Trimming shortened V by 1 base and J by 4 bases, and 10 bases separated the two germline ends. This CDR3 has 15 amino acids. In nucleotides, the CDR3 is TGTGCCAGCAGCTTAGAAAGGGCCGGTAATGAAAAACTGTTTTTT. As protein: CASSLERAGNEKLFF. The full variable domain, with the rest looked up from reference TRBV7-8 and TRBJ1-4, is GAGVSQSPRYKVAKRGQDVALRCDPISGHVSLFWYQQALGQGPEFLTYFQNEAQLDKSGLPSDRFFAERPEGSVSTLKIQRTQQEDSAVYLCASSLERAGNEKLFFGSGTQLSVL.

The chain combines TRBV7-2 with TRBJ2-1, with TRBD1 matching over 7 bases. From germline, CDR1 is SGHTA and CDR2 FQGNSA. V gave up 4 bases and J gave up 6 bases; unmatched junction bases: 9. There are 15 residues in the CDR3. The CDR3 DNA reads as TGTGCCAGCAGCTCTCAGGGGGTTCCCCTCAATGAGCAGTTCTTC. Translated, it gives CASSSQGVPLNEQFF.

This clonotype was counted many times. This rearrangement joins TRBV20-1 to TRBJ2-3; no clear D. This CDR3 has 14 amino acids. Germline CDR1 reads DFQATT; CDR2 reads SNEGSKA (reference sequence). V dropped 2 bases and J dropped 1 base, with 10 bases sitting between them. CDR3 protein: CSARNSGGTDTQYF. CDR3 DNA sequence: TGCAGTGCTAGAAATAGTGGGGGCACAGATACGCAGTATTTT.

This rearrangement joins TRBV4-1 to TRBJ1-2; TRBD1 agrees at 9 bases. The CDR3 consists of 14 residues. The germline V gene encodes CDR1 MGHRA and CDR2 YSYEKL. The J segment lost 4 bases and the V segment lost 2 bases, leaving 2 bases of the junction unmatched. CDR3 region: CASSQNRGPYGYTF. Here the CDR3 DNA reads TGCGCCAGCAGCCAAAACAGGGGGCCCTATGGCTACACCTTC.